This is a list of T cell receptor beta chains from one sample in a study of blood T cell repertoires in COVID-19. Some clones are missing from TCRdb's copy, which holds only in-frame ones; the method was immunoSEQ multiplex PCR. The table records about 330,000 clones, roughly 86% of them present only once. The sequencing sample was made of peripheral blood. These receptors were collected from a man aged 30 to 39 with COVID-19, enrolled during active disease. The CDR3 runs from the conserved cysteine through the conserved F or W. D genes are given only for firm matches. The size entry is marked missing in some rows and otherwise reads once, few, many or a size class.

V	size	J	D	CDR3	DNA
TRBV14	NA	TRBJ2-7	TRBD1	CASSQATGSSYEQYF	TGTGCCAGCAGCCAAGCGACAGGGAGCTCCTACGAGCAGTACTTC
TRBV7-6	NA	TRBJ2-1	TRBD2	CASSLEASGSYNEQFF	TGTGCCAGCAGCTTAGAGGCTAGCGGGAGTTACAATGAGCAGTTCTTC
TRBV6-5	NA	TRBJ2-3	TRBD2	CAIVAGGTDTQYF	TGTGCCATAGTAGCGGGGGGCACAGATACGCAGTATTTT
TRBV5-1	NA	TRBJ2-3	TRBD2	CASSFGLADTQYF	TGCGCCAGCAGCTTTGGACTAGCGGATACGCAGTATTTT
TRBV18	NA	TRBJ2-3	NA	CASSLFTGTDTQYF	TGTGCCAGCTCACTGTTCACAGGGACAGATACGCAGTATTTT
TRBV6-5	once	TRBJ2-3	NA	CASKLEGTDTQYF	TGTGCCAGCAAATTAGAGGGAACAGATACGCAGTATTTT
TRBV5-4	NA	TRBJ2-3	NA	CASSFMGPDTQYF	TGTGCCAGCAGCTTTATGGGCCCAGATACGCAGTATTTT
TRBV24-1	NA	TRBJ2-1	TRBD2	CATSEQTSGSRNEQFF	TGTGCCACCAGTGAGCAGACTAGCGGGAGTAGAAATGAGCAGTTCTTC
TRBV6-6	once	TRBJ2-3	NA	CASSPRGATLTTDTQYF	TGTGCCAGCAGTCCCCGGGGGGCTACCTTAACCACAGATACGCAGTATTTT
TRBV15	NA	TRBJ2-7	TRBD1	CATSRTYPTGQRGYEQYF	TGTGCCACCAGCAGAACCTACCCGACAGGGCAACGCGGCTACGAGCAGTACTTC
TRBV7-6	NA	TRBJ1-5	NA	CASSYTVGRNQPQHF	TGTGCCAGCAGCTACACCGTGGGCCGCAATCAGCCCCAGCATTTT
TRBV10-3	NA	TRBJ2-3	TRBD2	CAISLAGVTTDTQYF	TGTGCCATCAGTCTAGCGGGAGTCACCACAGATACGCAGTATTTT
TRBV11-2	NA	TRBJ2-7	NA	CASSPSGGMIYEQYF	TGTGCCAGCAGCCCCTCAGGAGGGATGATCTACGAGCAGTACTTC
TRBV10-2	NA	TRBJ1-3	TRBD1	CASRHDREGGNTIYF	TGCGCCAGCAGACACGACAGGGAAGGTGGAAACACCATATATTTT
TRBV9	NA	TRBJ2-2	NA	CASSTGGRGAGELFF	TGTGCCAGCAGCACAGGAGGGCGTGGGGCCGGGGAGCTGTTTTTT
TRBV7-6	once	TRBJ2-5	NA	CASSPRGWETQYF	TGTGCCAGCAGCCCCAGGGGTTGGGAGACCCAGTACTTC
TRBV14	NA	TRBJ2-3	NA	CASSQGAGDTQYF	TGTGCCAGCAGCCAAGGAGCAGGAGATACGCAGTATTTT
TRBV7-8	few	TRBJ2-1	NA	CASSGGRSSYNEQFF	TGTGCCAGCAGCGGGGGGAGGAGCTCCTACAATGAGCAGTTCTTC
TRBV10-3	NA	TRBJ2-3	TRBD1	CAISSSGQGGDTQYF	TGTGCCATCAGTTCATCCGGACAGGGGGGGGATACGCAGTATTTT
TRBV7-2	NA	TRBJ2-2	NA	CASSLVTVTGELFF	TGTGCCAGCAGCTTAGTGACAGTTACCGGGGAGCTGTTTTTT
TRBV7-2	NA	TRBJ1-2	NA	CASSLSTVVGDGYTF	TGTGCCAGCAGCTTATCTACAGTAGTGGGAGATGGCTACACCTTC
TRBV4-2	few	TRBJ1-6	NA	CASSHIGRGNSPLHF	TGTGCCAGCAGCCATATCGGGCGGGGCAATTCACCCCTCCACTTT
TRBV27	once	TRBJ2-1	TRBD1	CASSSSTGPGMVF	TGTGCCAGCAGTTCCTCGACAGGGCCGGGGATGGTCTTC
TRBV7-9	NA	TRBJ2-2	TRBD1	CASSPIQGAGELFF	TGTGCCAGCAGCCCCATACAGGGGGCCGGGGAGCTGTTTTTT
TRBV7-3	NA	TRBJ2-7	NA	CASSFVAGTTYEQYF	TGTGCCAGCAGCTTCGTGGCAGGAACCACCTACGAGCAGTACTTC
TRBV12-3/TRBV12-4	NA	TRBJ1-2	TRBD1	CASSGQGYGYTF	TGTGCCAGCAGTGGACAGGGGTATGGCTACACCTTC
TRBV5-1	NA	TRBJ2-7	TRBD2	CASSPGSAGPIYEQYF	TGCGCCAGCAGCCCTGGCTCAGCGGGGCCGATCTACGAGCAGTACTTC
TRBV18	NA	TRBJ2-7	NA	CASSPDRLSSYEQYF	TGTGCCAGCTCGCCCGACAGACTGAGCTCCTACGAGCAGTACTTC
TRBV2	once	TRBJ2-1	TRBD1	CASSRPGQGLNNEQFF	TGTGCCAGCAGTCGGCCGGGACAGGGCCTTAACAATGAGCAGTTCTTC
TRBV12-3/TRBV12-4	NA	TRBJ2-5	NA	CASSLGAGTQYF	TGTGCCAGCAGTTTAGGGGCGGGGACCCAGTACTTC
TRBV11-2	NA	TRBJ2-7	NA	CASSLSFSYEQYF	TGTGCCAGCAGCTTATCGTTCTCCTACGAGCAGTACTTC
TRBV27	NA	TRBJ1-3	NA	CASSLSGQVGNTIYF	TGTGCCAGCAGTTTATCGGGACAAGTAGGAAACACCATATATTTT
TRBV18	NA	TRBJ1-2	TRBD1	CASSQQTGDYGYTF	TGTGCCAGCTCACAACAAACAGGGGACTATGGCTACACCTTC
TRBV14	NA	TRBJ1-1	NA	CASSHLVHLNTEAFF	TGTGCCAGCAGCCATCTTGTCCATCTAAACACTGAAGCTTTCTTT
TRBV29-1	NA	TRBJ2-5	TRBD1	CSVGDRGGETQYF	TGCAGCGTTGGGGACAGGGGGGGAGAGACCCAGTACTTC
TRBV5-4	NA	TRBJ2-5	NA	CASSLQGEETQYF	TGTGCCAGCAGCTTGCAGGGTGAGGAGACCCAGTACTTC
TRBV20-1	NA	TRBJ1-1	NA	CSAPTDTEAFF	TGCAGTGCCCCGACAGACACTGAAGCTTTCTTT
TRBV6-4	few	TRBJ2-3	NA	CASSDFGGGTDTQYF	TGTGCCAGCAGTGACTTTGGCGGGGGCACAGATACGCAGTATTTT
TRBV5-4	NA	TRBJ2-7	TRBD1	CASSPRRDRVYEQYF	TGTGCCAGCAGCCCCCGTCGGGACAGGGTCTACGAGCAGTACTTC
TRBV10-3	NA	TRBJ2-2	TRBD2	CAISAGTSGSIGELFF	TGTGCCATCAGTGCCGGGACTAGCGGGAGTATCGGGGAGCTGTTTTTT